This T cell receptor (beta chain) derives from a study of T cell responses to AZD1222 COVID-19 vaccine. Study results and caveats: Repertoire sampling was restricted to post-peak T cell response timepoints. The donor group comprised mostly white British people and more females; the analysis possibly underestimated clonal diversity.

A word on this clone: Its matching antigen is unknown.

Assay used: immunoSEQ multiplex PCR; TCRdb lists only in-frame clones, some missing. The sample shows about 160,000 clones, about 91% of them seen only once. Germline V gene lookup returns CDR1 SNHLY and CDR2 FYNNEI. The CDR3 runs to 14 residues. The J segment lost 2 bases and the V segment lost 6 bases, leaving 3 bases of the junction unmatched. The sequenced sample was peripheral blood, obtained 28 days after the second AZD1222 dose. The chain employs TRBV2 and TRBJ2-2; TRBD1 aligns across 7 bases. This clonotype was sampled from an adult who received the AZD1222 COVID-19 vaccine. The CDR3 sequence: CASRGDSNTGELFF. In nucleotides, the CDR3 is TGTGCCAGCAGGGGGGACAGCAACACCGGGGAGCTGTTTTTT.